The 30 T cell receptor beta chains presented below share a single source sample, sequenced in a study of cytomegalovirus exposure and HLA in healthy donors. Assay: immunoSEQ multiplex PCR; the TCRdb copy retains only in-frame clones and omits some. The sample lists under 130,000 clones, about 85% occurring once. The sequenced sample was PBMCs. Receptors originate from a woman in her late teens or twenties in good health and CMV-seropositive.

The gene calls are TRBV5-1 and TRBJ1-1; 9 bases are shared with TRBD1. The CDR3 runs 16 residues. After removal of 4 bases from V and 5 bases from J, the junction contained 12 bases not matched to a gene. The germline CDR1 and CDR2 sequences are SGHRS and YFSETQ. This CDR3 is CASSPSGTGRRTEAFF. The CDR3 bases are TGCGCCAGCAGCCCGTCCGGGACAGGGCGACGGACTGAAGCTTTCTTT.

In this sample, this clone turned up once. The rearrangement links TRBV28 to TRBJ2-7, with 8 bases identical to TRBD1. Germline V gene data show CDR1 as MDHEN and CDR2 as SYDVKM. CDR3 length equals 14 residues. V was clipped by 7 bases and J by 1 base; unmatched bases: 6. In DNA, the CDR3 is TGTGCCAGCATGCGCGGGACAGGTTCCTACGAGCAGTACTTC. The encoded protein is CASMRGTGSYEQYF. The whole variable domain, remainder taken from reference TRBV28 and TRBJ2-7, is DVKVTQSSRYLVKRTGEKVFLECVQDMDHENMFWYRQDPGLGLRLIYFSYDVKMKEKGDIPEGYSVSREKKERFSLILESASTNQTSMYLCASMRGTGSYEQYFGPGTRLTVT.

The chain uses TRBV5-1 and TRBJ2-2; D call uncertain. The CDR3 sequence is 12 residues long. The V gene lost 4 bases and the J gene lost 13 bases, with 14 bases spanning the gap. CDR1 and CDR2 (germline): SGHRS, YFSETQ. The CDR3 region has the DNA TGCGCCAGCAGCCCAAATACTGGCGGGCTGTTTTTT. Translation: CASSPNTGGLFF.

CDR3 region: CASSPPGTPYEQYF. CDR3 DNA: TGTGCCAGCTCACCACCGGGGACACCCTACGAGCAGTACTTC. The J gene is TRBJ2-7, the V gene TRBV18; maybe TRBD1 (6 bases). Germline V lookup: CDR1 KGHSH, CDR2 LQKENI. V was trimmed by 0 bases and J by 2 bases, leaving 8 bases between them. This CDR3 is built from 14 residues.

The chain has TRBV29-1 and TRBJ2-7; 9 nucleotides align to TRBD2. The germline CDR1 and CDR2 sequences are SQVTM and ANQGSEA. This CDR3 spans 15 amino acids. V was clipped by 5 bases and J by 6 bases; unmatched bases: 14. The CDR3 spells CSVILAGRPRGEQYF. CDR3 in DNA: TGCAGCGTTATACTAGCGGGTCGTCCGCGGGGCGAGCAGTACTTC.

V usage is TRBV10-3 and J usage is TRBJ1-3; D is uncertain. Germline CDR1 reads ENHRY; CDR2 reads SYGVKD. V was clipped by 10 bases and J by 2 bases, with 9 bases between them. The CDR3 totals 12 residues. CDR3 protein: CATRSPGNTIYF. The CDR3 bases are TGTGCCACCCGTTCCCCTGGAAACACCATATATTTT.

CDR3: CASRVSGGANEQFF. The CDR3 coding sequence is TGTGCCAGCAGAGTTAGCGGGGGGGCCAATGAGCAGTTCTTC. The chain carries TRBV6-4 and TRBJ2-1, with 11 nucleotides matching TRBD2. V lost 6 bases, J lost 6 bases, and 4 bases stayed unmatched. From germline, CDR1 is MRHNA and CDR2 SNTAGT. The CDR3 covers 14 residues.

Here the CDR3 reads CASSRSGRGSYEQYF. CDR3 DNA: TGTGCCAGCAGCCGTAGCGGGAGGGGCTCCTACGAGCAGTACTTC. The chain is built from TRBV4-2 and TRBJ2-7; 11 positions agree with TRBD2. The CDR3 covers 15 residues. With 4 bases clipped from V and 0 bases from J, the junction kept 2 bases outside the gene matches. Per the germline V gene, CDR1 is LGHNA and CDR2 is YNFKEQ.

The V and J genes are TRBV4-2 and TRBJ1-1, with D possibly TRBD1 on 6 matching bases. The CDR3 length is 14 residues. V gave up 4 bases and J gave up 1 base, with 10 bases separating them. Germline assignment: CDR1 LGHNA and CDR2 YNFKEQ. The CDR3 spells CASSRDTPNTEAFF. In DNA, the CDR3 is TGTGCCAGCAGCCGGGACACACCGAACACTGAAGCTTTCTTT.

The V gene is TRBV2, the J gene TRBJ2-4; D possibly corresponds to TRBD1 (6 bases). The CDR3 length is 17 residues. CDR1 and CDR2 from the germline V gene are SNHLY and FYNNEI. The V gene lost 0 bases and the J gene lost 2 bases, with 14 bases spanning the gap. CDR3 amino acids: CASSEAQLRDTKNIQYF. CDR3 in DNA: TGTGCCAGCAGTGAAGCGCAACTCAGGGACACCAAAAACATTCAGTACTTC.

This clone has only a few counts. CDR3 amino acids: CASRKRQGAYEQYF. The CDR3 region has the DNA TGTGCCAGCAGGAAGAGACAGGGGGCGTATGAGCAGTACTTC. The V call is TRBV14, the J call TRBJ2-7, with TRBD1 matching 10 bases. V was clipped by 6 bases and J by 7 bases; unmatched bases: 9. The CDR3 covers 14 residues. Germline V gives CDR1 SGHDN, CDR2 FVKESK.

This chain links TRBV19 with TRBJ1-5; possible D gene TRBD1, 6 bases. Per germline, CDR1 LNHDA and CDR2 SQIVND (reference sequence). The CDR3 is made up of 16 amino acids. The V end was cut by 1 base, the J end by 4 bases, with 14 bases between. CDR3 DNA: TGTGCCAGTAGTATAGCACCCAGGGGAGGGAATCAGCCCCAGCATTTT. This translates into CASSIAPRGGNQPQHF. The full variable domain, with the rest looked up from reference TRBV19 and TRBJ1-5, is DGGITQSPKYLFRKEGQNVTLSCEQNLNHDAMYWYRQDPGQGLRLIYYSQIVNDFQKGDIAEGYSVSREKKESFPLTVTSAQKNPTAFYLCASSIAPRGGNQPQHFGDGTRLSIL.

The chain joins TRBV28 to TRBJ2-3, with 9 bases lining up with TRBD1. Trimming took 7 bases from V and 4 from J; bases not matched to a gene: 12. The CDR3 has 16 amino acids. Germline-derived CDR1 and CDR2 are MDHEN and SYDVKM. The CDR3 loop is CASTYLPGQGADTQYF. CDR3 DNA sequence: TGTGCCAGCACCTACCTACCGGGACAGGGAGCAGATACGCAGTATTTT. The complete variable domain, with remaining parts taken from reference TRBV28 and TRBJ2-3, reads DVKVTQSSRYLVKRTGEKVFLECVQDMDHENMFWYRQDPGLGLRLIYFSYDVKMKEKGDIPEGYSVSREKKERFSLILESASTNQTSMYLCASTYLPGQGADTQYFGPGTRLTVL.

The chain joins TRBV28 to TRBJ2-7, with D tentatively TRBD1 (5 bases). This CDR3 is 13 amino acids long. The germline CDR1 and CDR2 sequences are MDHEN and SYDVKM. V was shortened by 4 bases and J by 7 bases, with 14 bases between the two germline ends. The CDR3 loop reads CASSWGNGREQYF. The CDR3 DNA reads TGTGCCAGCAGTTGGGGCAACGGTAGGGAGCAGTACTTC. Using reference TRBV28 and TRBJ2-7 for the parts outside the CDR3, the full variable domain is DVKVTQSSRYLVKRTGEKVFLECVQDMDHENMFWYRQDPGLGLRLIYFSYDVKMKEKGDIPEGYSVSREKKERFSLILESASTNQTSMYLCASSWGNGREQYFGPGTRLTVT.

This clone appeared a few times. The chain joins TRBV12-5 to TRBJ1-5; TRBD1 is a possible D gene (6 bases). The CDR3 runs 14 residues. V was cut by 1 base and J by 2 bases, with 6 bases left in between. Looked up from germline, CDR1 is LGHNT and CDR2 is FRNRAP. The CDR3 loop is CASGLGQGNQPQHF. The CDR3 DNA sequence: TGTGCTAGTGGTTTGGGACAGGGCAATCAGCCCCAGCATTTT. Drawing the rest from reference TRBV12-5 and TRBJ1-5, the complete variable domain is DARVTQTPRHKVTEMGQEVTMRCQPILGHNTVFWYRQTMMQGLELLAYFRNRAPLDDSGMPKDRFSAEMPDATLATLKIQPSEPRDSAVYFCASGLGQGNQPQHFGDGTRLSIL.

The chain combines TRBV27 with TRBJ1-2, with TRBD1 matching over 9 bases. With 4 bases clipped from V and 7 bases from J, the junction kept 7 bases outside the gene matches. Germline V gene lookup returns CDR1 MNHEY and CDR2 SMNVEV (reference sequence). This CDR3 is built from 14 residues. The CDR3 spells CASSSRPGQGGYTF. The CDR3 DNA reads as TGTGCCAGCAGTTCGCGCCCGGGACAGGGTGGCTACACCTTC.

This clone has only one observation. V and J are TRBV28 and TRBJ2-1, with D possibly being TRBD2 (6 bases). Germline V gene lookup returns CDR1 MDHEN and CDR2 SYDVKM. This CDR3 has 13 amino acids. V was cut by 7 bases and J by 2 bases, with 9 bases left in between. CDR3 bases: TGTGCCAGCACTCAGCGGGCCTACAATGAGCAGTTCTTC. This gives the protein CASTQRAYNEQFF.

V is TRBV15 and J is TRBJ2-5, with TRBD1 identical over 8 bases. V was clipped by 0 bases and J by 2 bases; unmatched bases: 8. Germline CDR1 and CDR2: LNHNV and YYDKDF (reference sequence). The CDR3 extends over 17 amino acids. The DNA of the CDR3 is TGTGCCACCAGCAGAGATAGTGCCAGGGGGCTGCAAGAGACCCAGTACTTC. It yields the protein CATSRDSARGLQETQYF.

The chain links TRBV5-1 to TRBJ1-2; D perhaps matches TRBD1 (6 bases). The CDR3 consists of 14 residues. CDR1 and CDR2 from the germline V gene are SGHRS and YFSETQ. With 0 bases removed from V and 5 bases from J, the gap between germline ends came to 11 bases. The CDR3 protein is CASSLASGQYGYTF. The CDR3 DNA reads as TGCGCCAGCAGCTTGGCCTCGGGACAATATGGCTACACCTTC. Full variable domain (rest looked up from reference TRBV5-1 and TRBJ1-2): KAGVTQTPRYLIKTRGQQVTLSCSPISGHRSVSWYQQTPGQGLQFLFEYFSETQRNKGNFPGRFSGRQFSNSRSEMNVSTLELGDSALYLCASSLASGQYGYTFGSGTRLTVV.

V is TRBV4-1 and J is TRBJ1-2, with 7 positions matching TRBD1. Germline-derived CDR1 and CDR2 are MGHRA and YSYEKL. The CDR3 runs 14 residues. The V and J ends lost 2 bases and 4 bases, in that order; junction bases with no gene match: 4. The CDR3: CASSQPGTAYGYTF. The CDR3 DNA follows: TGCGCCAGCAGCCAACCCGGGACAGCCTATGGCTACACCTTC.

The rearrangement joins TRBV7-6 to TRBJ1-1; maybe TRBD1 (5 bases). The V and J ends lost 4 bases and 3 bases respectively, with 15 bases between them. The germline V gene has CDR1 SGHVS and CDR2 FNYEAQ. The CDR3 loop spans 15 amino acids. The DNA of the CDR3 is TGTGCCAGCAGCTCAGTAAGGGGTGCGGACACTGAAGCTTTCTTT. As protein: CASSSVRGADTEAFF.

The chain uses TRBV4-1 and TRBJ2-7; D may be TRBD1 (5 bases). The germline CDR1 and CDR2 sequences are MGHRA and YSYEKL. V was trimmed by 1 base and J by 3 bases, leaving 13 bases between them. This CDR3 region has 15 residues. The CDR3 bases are TGCGCCAGCAGCCAAGGGGGAACAGGTAACTACGAGCAGTACTTC. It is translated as CASSQGGTGNYEQYF.

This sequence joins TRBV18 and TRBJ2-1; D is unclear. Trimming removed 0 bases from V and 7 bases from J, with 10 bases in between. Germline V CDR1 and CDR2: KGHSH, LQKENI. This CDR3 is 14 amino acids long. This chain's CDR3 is CASSPPSLSNEQFF. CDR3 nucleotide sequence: TGTGCCAGCTCACCACCTAGTTTATCGAATGAGCAGTTCTTC.

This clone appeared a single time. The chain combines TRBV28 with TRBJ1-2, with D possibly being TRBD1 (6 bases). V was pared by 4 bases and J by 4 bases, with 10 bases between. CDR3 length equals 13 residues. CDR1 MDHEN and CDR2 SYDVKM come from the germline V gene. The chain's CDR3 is CASSSIRGYGYTF. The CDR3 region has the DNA TGTGCCAGCAGTTCAATCAGGGGCTATGGCTACACCTTC.

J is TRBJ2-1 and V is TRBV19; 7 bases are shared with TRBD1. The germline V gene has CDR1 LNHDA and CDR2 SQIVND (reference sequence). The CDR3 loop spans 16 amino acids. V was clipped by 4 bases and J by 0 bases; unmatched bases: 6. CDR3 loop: CASSTRDRFSYNEQFF. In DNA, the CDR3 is TGTGCCAGTAGTACCCGGGACAGATTCTCCTACAATGAGCAGTTCTTC.

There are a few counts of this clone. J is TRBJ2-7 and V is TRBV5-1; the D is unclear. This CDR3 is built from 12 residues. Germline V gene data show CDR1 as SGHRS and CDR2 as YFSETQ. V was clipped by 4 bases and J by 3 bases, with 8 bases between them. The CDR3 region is CASSPESYEQYF. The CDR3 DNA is TGCGCCAGCAGCCCCGAGAGCTACGAGCAGTACTTC.

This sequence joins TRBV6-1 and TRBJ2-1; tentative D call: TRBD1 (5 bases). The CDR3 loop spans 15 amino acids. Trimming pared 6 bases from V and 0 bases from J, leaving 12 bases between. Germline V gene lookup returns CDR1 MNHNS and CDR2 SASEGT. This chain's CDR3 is CASSSTTGSYNEQFF. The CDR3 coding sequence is TGTGCCAGCAGCTCAACAACAGGCTCCTACAATGAGCAGTTCTTC.

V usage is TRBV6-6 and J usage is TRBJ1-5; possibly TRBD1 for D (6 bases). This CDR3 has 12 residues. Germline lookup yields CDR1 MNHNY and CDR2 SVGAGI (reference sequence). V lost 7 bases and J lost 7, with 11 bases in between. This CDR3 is CASNRERQPQHF. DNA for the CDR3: TGTGCCAGCAACAGGGAAAGGCAGCCCCAGCATTTT.

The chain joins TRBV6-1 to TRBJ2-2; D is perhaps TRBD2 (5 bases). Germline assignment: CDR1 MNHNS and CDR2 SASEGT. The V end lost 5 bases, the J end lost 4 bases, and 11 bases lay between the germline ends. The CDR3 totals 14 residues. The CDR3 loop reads CASSLIEGTGELFF. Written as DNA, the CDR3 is TGTGCCAGCAGTCTTATAGAGGGCACCGGGGAGCTGTTTTTT.

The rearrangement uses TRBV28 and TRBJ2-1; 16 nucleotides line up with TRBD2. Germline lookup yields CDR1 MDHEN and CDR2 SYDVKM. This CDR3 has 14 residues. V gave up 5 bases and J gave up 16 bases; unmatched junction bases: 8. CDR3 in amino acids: CASSTGTSGRGGFF. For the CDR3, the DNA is TGTGCCAGCAGTACCGGGACTAGCGGGAGGGGTGGTTTCTTC. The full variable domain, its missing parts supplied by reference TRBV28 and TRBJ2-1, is DVKVTQSSRYLVKRTGEKVFLECVQDMDHENMFWYRQDPGLGLRLIYFSYDVKMKEKGDIPEGYSVSREKKERFSLILESASTNQTSMYLCASSTGTSGRGGFFGPGTRLTVL.